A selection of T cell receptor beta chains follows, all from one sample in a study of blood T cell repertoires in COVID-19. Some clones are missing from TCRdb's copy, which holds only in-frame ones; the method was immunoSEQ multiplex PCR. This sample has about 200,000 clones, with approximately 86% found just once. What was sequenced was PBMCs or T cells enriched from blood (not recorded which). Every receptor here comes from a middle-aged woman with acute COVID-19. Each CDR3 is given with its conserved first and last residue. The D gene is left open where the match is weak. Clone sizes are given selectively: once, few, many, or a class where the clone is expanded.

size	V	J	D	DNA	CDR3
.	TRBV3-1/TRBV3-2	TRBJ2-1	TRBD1	TGTGCCAGCCAGGGGGCTTGGGAGTTCGGAGAGCAGTTCTTC	CASQGAWEFGEQFF
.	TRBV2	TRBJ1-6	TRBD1	TGTGCCAGCAGTGGCCCCCAGGGGGCCAATTCACCCCTCCACTTT	CASSGPQGANSPLHF
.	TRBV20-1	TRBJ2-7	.	TGCAGTGCTAGAGATCAATACGAGCAGTACTTC	CSARDQYEQYF
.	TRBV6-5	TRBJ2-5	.	TGTGCCAGCAGCCCCTACCGTGGGGGCGAGACCCAGTACTTC	CASSPYRGGETQYF
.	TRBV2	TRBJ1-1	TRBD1	TGTGCCAGCAGTCCGGGACAGGGGAACACTGAAGCTTTCTTT	CASSPGQGNTEAFF
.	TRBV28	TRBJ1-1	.	TGTGCCAGCAGTTTCTCGGGTGGGACTGAAGCTTTCTTT	CASSFSGGTEAFF
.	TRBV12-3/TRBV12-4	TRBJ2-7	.	TGTGCCAGCAGTCCACTATTAGCGGCCGAGCAGTACTTC	CASSPLLAAEQYF
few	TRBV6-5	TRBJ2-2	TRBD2	TGTGCCAGCATGACTAGCGGGAGGGGCGGGGAGCTGTTTTTT	CASMTSGRGGELFF
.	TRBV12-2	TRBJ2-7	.	TGTGCAAGTCGCTTCATACTAGCGGGAGGGGCCCACGAGCAGTACTTC	CASRFILAGGAHEQYF
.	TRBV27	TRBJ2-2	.	TGTGCCAGCAGAATTAGTTTAGGAGGGACCGGGGAGCTGTTTTTT	CASRISLGGTGELFF
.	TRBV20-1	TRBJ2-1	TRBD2	TGCAGTGCTAGTAGGACTAGCGGGAGCCCTGAGCAGTTCTTC	CSASRTSGSPEQFF
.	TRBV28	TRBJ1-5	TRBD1	TGTGCCGGAGGGACAGTCCATAGCAATCAGCCCCAGCATTTT	CAGGTVHSNQPQHF
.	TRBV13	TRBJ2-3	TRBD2	TGTGCCAGCCAAGCGGGAGGGCGAACAGATACGCAGTATTTT	CASQAGGRTDTQYF
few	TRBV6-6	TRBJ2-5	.	TGTGCCAGCAGTTACGAAAGGGGGCAAGAGACCCAGTACTTC	CASSYERGQETQYF
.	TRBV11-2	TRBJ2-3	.	TGTGCCAGCAGCGTCTCGGGGGACCCCACAGATACGCAGTATTTT	CASSVSGDPTDTQYF
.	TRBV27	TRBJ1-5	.	TGTGCCAGCAGTTCTCTTTTACCCGGGGGCAATCAGCCCCAGCATTTT	CASSSLLPGGNQPQHF
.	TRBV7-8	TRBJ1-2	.	TGTGCCAGCACCCGAGGTCCCGGGATTGGCTACACCTTC	CASTRGPGIGYTF
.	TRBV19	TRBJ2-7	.	TGTGCCAGTAGTCTCGCGGCTTCCTACGAGCAGTACTTC	CASSLAASYEQYF
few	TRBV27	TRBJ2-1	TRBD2	TGTGCCAGCACCCAGGGCCTAGCGGGAGATTCGGCCTACAATGAGCAGTTCTTC	CASTQGLAGDSAYNEQFF
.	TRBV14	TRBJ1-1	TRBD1	TGTGCCAGCAGCCAAGACAGGGGGACTGAAGCTTTCTTT	CASSQDRGTEAFF
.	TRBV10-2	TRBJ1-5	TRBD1	TGCGCCAGCAGTGGCATGACAGGGATAAATCAGCCCCAGCATTTT	CASSGMTGINQPQHF
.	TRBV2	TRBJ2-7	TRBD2	TGTGCCAGCAGTGAAGGGACTAGCGGGAGAGGCTACGAGCAGTACTTC	CASSEGTSGRGYEQYF
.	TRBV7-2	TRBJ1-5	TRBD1	TGTGCCAGCAGCCAGGGACAGTATAGCAATCAGCCCCAGCATTTT	CASSQGQYSNQPQHF
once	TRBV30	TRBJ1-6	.	TGTGCCTGGAGTCAAAGAGGACCCCTCCACTTT	CAWSQRGPLHF
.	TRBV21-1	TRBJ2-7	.	TGTGCCAGCAGCAAAGAAAAGAGGAAGCGGGGGCCCCACTTC	CASSKEKRKRGPHF
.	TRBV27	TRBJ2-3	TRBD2	TGTGCCAGCAGTTCCGAAGTGGCGGGAGGGCCTTTCAATGCAGATACGCAGTATTTT	CASSSEVAGGPFNADTQYF
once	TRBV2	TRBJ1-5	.	TGTGCCAGCAACTGGGACTCAAGTAATCAGCCCCAGCATTTT	CASNWDSSNQPQHF
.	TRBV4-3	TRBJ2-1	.	TGCGCCAGCAGCCCGGCGACGGGTTCCTACAATGAGCAGTTCTTC	CASSPATGSYNEQFF
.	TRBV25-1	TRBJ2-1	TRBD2	TGTGCCAGCAGTGGTATAGCGGGAGTGGGAAATGAGCAGTTCTTC	CASSGIAGVGNEQFF
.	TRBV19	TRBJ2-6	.	TGTGCCAGTAGTGGGGCATCTGGGGCCAACGTCCTGACTTTC	CASSGASGANVLTF
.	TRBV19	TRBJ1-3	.	TGTGCCAGTAGAACAGTCAACTCTGGAAACACCATATATTTT	CASRTVNSGNTIYF
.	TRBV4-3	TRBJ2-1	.	TGCGCCAGCAGCCAACCCACGTTTAGCAATGAGCAGTTCTTC	CASSQPTFSNEQFF
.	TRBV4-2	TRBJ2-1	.	TGTGCCAGCAGCCAGTGGACTAACGGTGAGCAGTTCTTC	CASSQWTNGEQFF
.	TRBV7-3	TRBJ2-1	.	TGTGCCAGCAGCTTTTCCCTAGCGCCCCGATCCTACAATGAGCAGTTCTTC	CASSFSLAPRSYNEQFF
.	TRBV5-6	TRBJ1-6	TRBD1	TGTGCCAGCAGCCTTAACTCCGGGACAGGTTATAATTCACCCCTCCACTTT	CASSLNSGTGYNSPLHF
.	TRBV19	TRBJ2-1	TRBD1	TGTGCCAGTAGTTCCGGACAGGGCAAACTCAATGAGCAGTTCTTC	CASSSGQGKLNEQFF
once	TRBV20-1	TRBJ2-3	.	TGCAGTGCTCAATTCGGAGATACGCAGTATTTT	CSAQFGDTQYF
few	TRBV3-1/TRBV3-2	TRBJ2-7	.	TGTGCCAGCAGCCAAGAGGTGGGGAGCTCCTACGAGCAGTACTTC	CASSQEVGSSYEQYF
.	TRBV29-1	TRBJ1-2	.	TGCAGCGTTGAAGTCCAGGGGAATGGCTACACCTTC	CSVEVQGNGYTF
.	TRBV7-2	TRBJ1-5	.	TGTGCCAGCAGCTTAGGCAGCGGCAATCAGCCCCAGCATTTT	CASSLGSGNQPQHF
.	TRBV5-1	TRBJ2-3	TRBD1	TGCGCCAGCAGCCGACAGGGGGCTTCAGATACGCAGTATTTT	CASSRQGASDTQYF
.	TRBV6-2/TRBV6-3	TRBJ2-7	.	TGTGCCAGCAGTTACCCCCCCCGGGAGCAGTACTTC	CASSYPPREQYF
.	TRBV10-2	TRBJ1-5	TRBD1	TGCGCCAGCAGTGAGTGGGACAGGACTCAGCCCCAGCATTTT	CASSEWDRTQPQHF
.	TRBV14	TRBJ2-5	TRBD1	TGTGCCAGCAGCCAAGAAGGCGGACACGGACAGGGTAAGGAAGAGACCCAGTACTTC	CASSQEGGHGQGKEETQYF
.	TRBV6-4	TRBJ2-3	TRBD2	TGTGCCAGCAGTGAGAGCGGGAGGGCCGGTACGCAGTATTTT	CASSESGRAGTQYF
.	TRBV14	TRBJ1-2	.	TGTGCCAGCAGGCCGACGGGTAACTATGGCTACACCTTC	CASRPTGNYGYTF
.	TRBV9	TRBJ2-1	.	TGTGCCAGCAGCGTAGTTCCGGAGGGGTACAATGAGCAGTTCTTC	CASSVVPEGYNEQFF
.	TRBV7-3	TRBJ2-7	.	TGTGCCAGCAGCCCACAACCCAGCGGCTACGAGCAGTACTTC	CASSPQPSGYEQYF
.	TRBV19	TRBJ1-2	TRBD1	TGTGCCAGTAGGCGACCGACAGGGATGGGCGGCTACACCTTC	CASRRPTGMGGYTF
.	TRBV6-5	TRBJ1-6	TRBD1	TGTGCCAGCAGTTCCATCGACAGGGATAATTCACCCCTCCACTTT	CASSSIDRDNSPLHF
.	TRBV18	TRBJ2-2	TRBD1	TGTGCCAGCTCACAAATGACAGGGGGAAACACCGGGGAGCTGTTTTTT	CASSQMTGGNTGELFF
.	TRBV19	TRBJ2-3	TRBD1	TGTGCCAGTAGTGGACAGGTCACAGATACGCAGTATTTT	CASSGQVTDTQYF
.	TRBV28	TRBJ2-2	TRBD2	TGTGCCAGCAGTTTTAGCGGGAGGGTGAACACCGGGGAGCTGTTTTTT	CASSFSGRVNTGELFF
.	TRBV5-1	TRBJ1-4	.	TGCGCCAGCAGCTTAACTAGCAGACTTAGCATACTTGGTGAAAAACTGTTTTTT	CASSLTSRLSILGEKLFF
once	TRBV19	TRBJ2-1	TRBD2	TGTGCCAGCAGTGCCGGGACTAGGGCAAATGAGCAGTTCTTC	CASSAGTRANEQFF